This T cell receptor beta chain was obtained from a study of OX40 agonist ivuxolimab in advanced cancers. In terms of the full investigation: Ivuxolimab, which targeted the costimulatory receptor OX40 (CD134), was an agonistic, fully human IgG2 monoclonal antibody. Intravenous ivuxolimab was administered to patients every 2 weeks at six dose levels: 0.01, 0.1, 0.3, 1.5, 3 and 10 mg/kg. Of the roughly 54 patients in dose escalation, approximately 20 had hepatocellular carcinoma, about 15 had melanoma, 9 had renal cell carcinoma and 9 had head and neck cancer. In the dose-escalation cohort, over 65% of patients were male, and the mean age was about 55 years, with a range of roughly 23 to 85. Patients were allowed to have had prior anti-PD-1, anti-PD-L1 or anti-CTLA-4 therapy, and approximately 39% of the dose-escalation patients had been treated with checkpoint inhibitors. Three dose-escalation patients achieved partial responses, one with hepatocellular carcinoma and two with cutaneous melanoma. The purpose of peripheral TCRbeta sequencing was to test whether ivuxolimab changed TCR sequence diversity and led to clonal T-cell expansion. The paper describes the monotherapy dose-escalation part (N of about 52 patients) of the phase I trial of ivuxolimab. Paper-wide results and their limitations: After ivuxolimab, more expanded clones were found on average in CD8+ T cells than in CD4+ T cells. The antigen specificity of the clonally expanded peripheral T cells was not determined. Partial responders in the 0.1-3.0 mg/kg groups had among the lowest normalized peripheral clonal expansion, especially among CD8+ T cells. Low levels of normalized T-cell clonal expansion were also seen in some patients who did not respond. Clonal expansion of both CD4+ and CD8+ blood T cells was observed from baseline to week 6 at doses 0.1 to 3.0 mg/kg.

Genomic DNA was isolated from the sorted cells so that the TCRbeta CDR3 region could be sequenced. The immunoSEQ Assay was used to sequence the TCRbeta CDR3 regions. The source is immuneACCESS, and TCRdb retained only in-frame sequences with V and J called. Part of the clones is not carried over; for the studies checked, unresolved V genes explain less than half of this, and the remainder is unexplained. In this sample the table shows roughly 2,900 clones, roughly 90% of which occur a single time. The top ten clonotypes cover under 2% of the sample. The germline V gene provides CDR1 SGHAT and CDR2 FQNNGV. Ends trimmed: V by 2 bases, J by 4 bases; bases unmatched to a gene: 9. The CDR3 has 16 amino acids, counting the end cysteine and phenylalanine. The retained sequence is limited to the CDR3, 48 bases, with the frame set at the first base. The trial excluded patients who had a history of autoimmune disease or were on systemic immunosuppression. Peripheral blood for TCR sequencing was drawn from every dose cohort at baseline, at cycle 4 day 1 and at cycle 7 day 1. The samples were drawn from a first-in-human, open-label, multicenter phase I dose-escalation trial of ivuxolimab. Adults with locally advanced or metastatic melanoma, renal cell carcinoma, hepatocellular carcinoma or head and neck squamous cell carcinoma were enrolled in the trial. Before TCR sequencing, CD4+ T cells and CD8+ T cells from peripheral blood were sorted into separate populations.

As regards this clone: What this receptor recognizes is not known. No clone much larger than this one lies a single base away; base qualities are absent.

This sample comprised CD4+ or CD8+ T cells sorted from blood, obtained in a trial of the OX40 agonist ivuxolimab. The V and J genes are TRBV11-2 and TRBJ2-5, and TRBD2 aligns with 8 junction nucleotides. This receptor was identified in an adult with an advanced solid tumor such as melanoma, head and neck, liver or kidney cancer. The bases read TGTGCCAGCAGCTTACGGGGGGGCCGATGGTTAGAGACCCAGTACTTC. Translated, this is CASSLRGGRWLETQYF.